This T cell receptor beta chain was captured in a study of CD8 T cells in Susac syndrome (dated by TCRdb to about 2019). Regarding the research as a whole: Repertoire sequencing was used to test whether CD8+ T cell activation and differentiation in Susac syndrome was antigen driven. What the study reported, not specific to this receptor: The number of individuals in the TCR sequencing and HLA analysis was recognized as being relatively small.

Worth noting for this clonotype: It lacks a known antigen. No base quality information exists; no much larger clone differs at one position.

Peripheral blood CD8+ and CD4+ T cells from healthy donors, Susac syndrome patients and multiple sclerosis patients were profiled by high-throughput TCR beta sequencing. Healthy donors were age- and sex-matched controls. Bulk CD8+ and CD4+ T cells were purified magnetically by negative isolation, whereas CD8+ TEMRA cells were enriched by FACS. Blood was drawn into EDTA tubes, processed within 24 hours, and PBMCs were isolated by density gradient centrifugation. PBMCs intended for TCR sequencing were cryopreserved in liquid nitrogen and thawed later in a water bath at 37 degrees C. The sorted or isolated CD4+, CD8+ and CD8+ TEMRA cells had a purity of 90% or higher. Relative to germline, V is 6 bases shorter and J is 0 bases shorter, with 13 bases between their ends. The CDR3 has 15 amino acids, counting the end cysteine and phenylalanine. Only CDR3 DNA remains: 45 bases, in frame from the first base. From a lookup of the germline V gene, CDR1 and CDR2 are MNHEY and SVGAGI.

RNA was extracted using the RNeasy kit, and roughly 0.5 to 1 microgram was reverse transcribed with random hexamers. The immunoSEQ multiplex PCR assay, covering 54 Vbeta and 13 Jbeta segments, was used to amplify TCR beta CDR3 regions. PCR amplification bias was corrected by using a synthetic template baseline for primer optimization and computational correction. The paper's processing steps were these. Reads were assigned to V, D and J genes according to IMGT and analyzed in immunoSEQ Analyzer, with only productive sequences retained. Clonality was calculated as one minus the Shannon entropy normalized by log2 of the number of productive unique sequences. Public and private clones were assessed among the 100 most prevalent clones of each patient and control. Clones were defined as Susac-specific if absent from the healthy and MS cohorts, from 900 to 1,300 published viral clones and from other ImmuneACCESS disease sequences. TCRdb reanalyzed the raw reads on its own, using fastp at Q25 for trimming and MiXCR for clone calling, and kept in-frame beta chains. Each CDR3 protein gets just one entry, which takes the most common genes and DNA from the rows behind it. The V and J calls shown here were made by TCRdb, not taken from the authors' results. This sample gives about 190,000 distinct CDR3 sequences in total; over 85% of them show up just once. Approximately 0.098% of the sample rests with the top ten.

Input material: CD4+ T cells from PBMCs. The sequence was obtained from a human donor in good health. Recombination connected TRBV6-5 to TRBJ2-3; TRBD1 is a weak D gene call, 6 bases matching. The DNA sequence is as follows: TGTGCCAGCAGCCGACGGACAGCTAGCACAGATACGCAGTATTTT. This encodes CASSRRTASTDTQYF.